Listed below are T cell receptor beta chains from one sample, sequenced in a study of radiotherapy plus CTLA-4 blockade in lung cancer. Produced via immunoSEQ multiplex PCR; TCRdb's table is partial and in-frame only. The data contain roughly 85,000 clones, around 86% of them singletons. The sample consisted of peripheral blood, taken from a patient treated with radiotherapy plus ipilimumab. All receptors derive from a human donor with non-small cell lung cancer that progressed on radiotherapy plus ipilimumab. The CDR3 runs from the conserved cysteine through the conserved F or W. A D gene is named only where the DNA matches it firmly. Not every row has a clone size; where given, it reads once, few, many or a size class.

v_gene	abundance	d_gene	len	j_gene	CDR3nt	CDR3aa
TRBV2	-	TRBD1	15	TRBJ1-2	TGTGCCAGCAGTGGCGGATCAGGGGGCTACTATGGCTACACCTTC	CASSGGSGGYYGYTF
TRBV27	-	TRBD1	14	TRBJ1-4	TGTGCCAGCAGTGTCGGGACAGGGGGTAAAAAACTGTTTTTT	CASSVGTGGKKLFF
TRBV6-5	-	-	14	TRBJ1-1	TGTGCCAGCAGTTACAGGAGGCCGAACACTGAAGCTTTCTTT	CASSYRRPNTEAFF
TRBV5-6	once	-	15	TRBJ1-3	TGTGCCAGCAGCCTGCAGATGGGTTCGGGAAACACCATATATTTT	CASSLQMGSGNTIYF
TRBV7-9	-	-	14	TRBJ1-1	TGTGCCAGCAGCAAAACGACAGTGAACACTGAAGCTTTCTTT	CASSKTTVNTEAFF
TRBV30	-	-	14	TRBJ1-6	TGTGCCTGGAGTGTGGGCCAGTTTAATTCACCCCTCCACTTT	CAWSVGQFNSPLHF
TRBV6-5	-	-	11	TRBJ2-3	TGTGCCAGCAGTTACGGTTCAGCGCAGTATTTT	CASSYGSAQYF
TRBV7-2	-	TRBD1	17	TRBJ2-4	TGTGCCAGCAGCCTCCGGGACAGAGCATTAGCCAAAAACATTCAGTACTTC	CASSLRDRALAKNIQYF
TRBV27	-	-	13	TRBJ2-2	TGTGCCAGCAGTCCCCTGCGGCCCGGGGAGCTGTTTTTT	CASSPLRPGELFF
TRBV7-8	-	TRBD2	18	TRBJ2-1	TGTGCCAGCAGCTTACCGCCAAGACTAGCGGGAGTCCGTAATGAGCAGTTCTTC	CASSLPPRLAGVRNEQFF
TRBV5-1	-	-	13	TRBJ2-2	TGCGCCAGCAGCGGGGGTTTTTCGGGGGAGCTGTTTTTT	CASSGGFSGELFF
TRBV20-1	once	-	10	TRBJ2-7	TGCAGTGCCGTAGACCACGAGCAGTACTTC	CSAVDHEQYF
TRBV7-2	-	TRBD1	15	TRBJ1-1	TGTGCCAGCAGCTTCCAGGGGGTTCCGGGCACTGAAGCTTTCTTT	CASSFQGVPGTEAFF
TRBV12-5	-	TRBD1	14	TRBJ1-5	TGTGCTAGTGGGCCGGGACAGGATAATCAGCCCCAGCATTTT	CASGPGQDNQPQHF
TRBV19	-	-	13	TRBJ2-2	TGTGCCAGTAGTTTAACCTACACCGGGGAGCTGTTTTTT	CASSLTYTGELFF
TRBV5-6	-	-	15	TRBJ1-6	TGTGCCAGCAGCTTGTACGTGAGGGAAGGATCACCCCTCCACTTT	CASSLYVREGSPLHF
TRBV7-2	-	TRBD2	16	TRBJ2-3	TGTGCCAGCAGCTGGACTAGCGGTACAAGCACAGATACGCAGTATTTT	CASSWTSGTSTDTQYF
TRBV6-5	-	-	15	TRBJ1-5	TGTGCCAGCAGCCAGGACAGTTATAGCAATCAGCCCCAGCATTTT	CASSQDSYSNQPQHF
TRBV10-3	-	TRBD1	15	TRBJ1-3	TGTGCCATCAGGGACAGGAGCCACTCTGGAAACACCATATATTTT	CAIRDRSHSGNTIYF
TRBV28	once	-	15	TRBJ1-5	TGTGCAATCACCCCAGCGGGCAGGGGAAGTCAGCCCCAGCATTTT	CAITPAGRGSQPQHF
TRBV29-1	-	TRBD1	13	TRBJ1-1	TGCAGCGTGGAGGACAGGTGGGACACTGAAGCTTTCTTT	CSVEDRWDTEAFF
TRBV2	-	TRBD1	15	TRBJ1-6	TGTGCCAGCAGTACGGACAGGGGGCATAATTCACCCCTCCACTTT	CASSTDRGHNSPLHF
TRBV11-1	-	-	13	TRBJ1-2	TGTGCCAGCAGCTTAGGACAGGATTATGGCTACACCTTC	CASSLGQDYGYTF
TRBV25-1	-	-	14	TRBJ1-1	TGTGCCAGCAGTGAATTACAAGGTGGTACTGAAGCTTTCTTT	CASSELQGGTEAFF
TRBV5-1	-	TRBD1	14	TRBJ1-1	TGCGCCAGCAGTTCGGGACAGCCGAACACTGAAGCTTTCTTT	CASSSGQPNTEAFF
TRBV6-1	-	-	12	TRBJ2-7	TGTGCCAGCACGCAGACAGCCTACGAGCAGTACTTC	CASTQTAYEQYF
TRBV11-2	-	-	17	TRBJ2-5	TGTGCCAGCAGCTTACTCCCTCCCGGGAGCCCCCAAGAGACCCAGTACTTC	CASSLLPPGSPQETQYF
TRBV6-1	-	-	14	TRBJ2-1	TGTGCCAGCAGTGCGGGCGGGGTTTACAATGAGCAGTTCTTC	CASSAGGVYNEQFF